This T cell receptor (beta chain) was sequenced during a study of blood T cells in healthy people across ages. Study at large: Template switching picked up about one barcoded beta molecule for each two T cells.

The CDR3 runs to 15 residues. The germline gives CDR1 DFQATT, CDR2 SNEGSKA (reference sequence). A J-beta primer mix and a sample-barcoded 5' primer were used in a second PCR of roughly 7 to 12 cycles. The study obtained at least 2.5 million CDR3-containing paired-end reads from every sample. Each CDR3 protein is one row after TCRdb ran MiXCR on the 5' RACE reads. Of fewer than 800,000 distinct CDR3 sequences in the sample, 49% were seen once. Details on this clonotype: The germline gene is not matched at one end of the junction; a read error may be the cause.

The source of this sequence is a woman in her sixties or seventies in good health. Specimen: blood. The chain couples TRBV20-1 to TRBJ1-2; 9 bases align to TRBD1. CDR3 sequence reads: CSARGRDRAGGGCTF. In DNA form, the CDR3 reads TGCAGCGCTAGAGGAAGGGACAGGGCCGGGGGCGGCTGCACCTTC.